The 30 T cell receptor beta chains in this list originate from one sample, sequenced in a study of blood T cell repertoires in COVID-19. Repertoires were generated with immunoSEQ multiplex PCR, while TCRdb's copy carries only in-frame clones and drops some. Here the sample spans about 58,000 clones, 78% being singletons. Material for sequencing was peripheral blood. These receptors were taken from a human donor in a cohort sampled during active COVID-19.

The J gene is TRBJ2-5, the V gene TRBV25-1; a weak D match, TRBD1 (6 bases). V lost 5 bases and J lost 2, with 12 bases in between. Germline CDR1 MGHDK, CDR2 SYGVNS. The CDR3 totals 14 residues. The CDR3 nucleotides are TGTGCCAGCAGTACTACAGGGTCTCAAGAGACCCAGTACTTC. It translates to CASSTTGSQETQYF.

This chain links TRBV6-6 with TRBJ2-7; weak D call: TRBD1 (6 bases). CDR3 length equals 16 residues. Looked up from germline, CDR1 is MNHNY and CDR2 is SVGAGI (reference sequence). Trimming shortened V by 4 bases and J by 3 bases, and 19 bases separated the two germline ends. DNA of the CDR3: TGTGCCAGCAGTTTGGGGGCGAACGGGGCGAACTACGAGCAGTACTTC. Translating gives CASSLGANGANYEQYF.

This clone has just a few counts. The rearrangement uses TRBV25-1 and TRBJ1-6; TRBD1 is a possible D gene (5 bases). The V gene's germline CDR1 is MGHDK and CDR2 SYGVNS. Trimming removed 4 bases at V and 10 bases at J, with 14 bases between. The CDR3 runs to 14 residues. The CDR3 DNA reads TGTGCCAGCAGTGGGGCAGGGTGGGTATCACCCCTCCACTTT. Translation: CASSGAGWVSPLHF.

This clone was observed a few times. The chain combines TRBV10-1 with TRBJ1-2; 7 bases are shared with TRBD1. The CDR3 runs to 13 residues. Germline CDR1 and CDR2: WNHNN and SYGVQD (reference sequence). V shed 3 bases and J 4 bases; nucleotides not matched to a gene: 2. CDR3 DNA sequence: TGCGCCAGCAGTGAACACAGGGGCTATGGCTACACCTTC. Residues: CASSEHRGYGYTF.

This clone was picked up a small number of times. The J gene is TRBJ2-7, the V gene TRBV6-1; D is unclear. V was clipped by 1 base and J by 2 bases, with 9 bases between them. CDR1 MNHNS and CDR2 SASEGT come from the germline V gene. The CDR3 length is 14 residues. The CDR3 sequence: CASSEGVYAYEQYF. The DNA of the CDR3 is TGTGCCAGCAGTGAAGGAGTTTATGCCTACGAGCAGTACTTC.

The gene calls are TRBV4-3 and TRBJ1-5, with D possibly being TRBD1 (6 bases). Germline CDR1 and CDR2: LGHNA and YSLEER. V was clipped by 0 bases and J by 6 bases, with 15 bases between them. The CDR3 is 16 amino acids. The CDR3 region is CASSQDSGQTGQPQHF. CDR3 in DNA: TGCGCCAGCAGCCAAGATTCGGGACAAACGGGTCAGCCCCAGCATTTT.

This chain joins TRBV2 and TRBJ2-7, with D uncertain. V lost 1 base, J lost 3 bases, and 10 bases lay in between. This CDR3 region has 14 residues. Germline CDR1 and CDR2: SNHLY and FYNNEI. The CDR3 DNA sequence: TGTGCCAGCAGTGAAGGGAGTTTCGACTACGAGCAGTACTTC. This gives the protein CASSEGSFDYEQYF.

The V and J genes are TRBV2 and TRBJ2-7; a weak D match, TRBD2 (6 bases). This CDR3 is 15 amino acids long. V lost 5 bases to trimming and J lost 2 bases, with 16 bases between them. Germline V gives CDR1 SNHLY, CDR2 FYNNEI. Here the CDR3 reads CASSSTSLLTYEQYF. The CDR3 DNA sequence: TGTGCCAGCAGTTCCACTAGCCTACTAACCTACGAGCAGTACTTC. The full variable domain, its missing parts supplied by reference TRBV2 and TRBJ2-7, is EPEVTQTPSHQVTQMGQEVILRCVPISNHLYFYWYRQILGQKVEFLVSFYNNEISEKSEIFDDQFSVERPDGSNFTLKIRSTKLEDSAMYFCASSSTSLLTYEQYFGPGTRLTVT.

The chain uses TRBV7-2 and TRBJ2-7; TRBD1 is a possible D gene (6 bases). Trimming took off 1 base at V and 2 bases at J, with 9 bases between the two ends. This CDR3 has 14 residues. Germline CDR1 is SGHTA and CDR2 is FQGNSA. Here the CDR3 reads CASSLEQGPYEQYF. The CDR3 nucleotides read TGTGCCAGCAGCTTAGAACAGGGCCCCTACGAGCAGTACTTC.

The chain couples TRBV11-2 to TRBJ2-5; TRBD2 matches 14 bases. With 3 bases clipped from V and 5 bases from J, the junction kept 5 bases outside the gene matches. The CDR3 consists of 16 residues. Germline V gene data show CDR1 as SGHAT and CDR2 as FQNNGV. The CDR3 loop reads CASSFGTSGSWETQYF. DNA of the CDR3: TGTGCCAGCAGCTTCGGGACTAGCGGGAGCTGGGAGACCCAGTACTTC.

The V call is TRBV6-5, the J call TRBJ1-1, with D perhaps TRBD1 (5 bases). The ends were cut back, 6 bases at V and 1 base at J, with 15 bases in the middle. Germline V lookup: CDR1 MNHEY, CDR2 SVGAGI. The CDR3 has 15 amino acids. Written as DNA, the CDR3 is TGTGCCAGCAGCCAGACAGCAGGTACGAACACTGAAGCTTTCTTT. Translating gives CASSQTAGTNTEAFF.

The chain couples TRBV7-9 to TRBJ2-5, with 10 nucleotides matching TRBD1. Losses at the gene ends were 4 bases for V and 4 bases for J; bases not matched to a gene: 9. Looked up from germline, CDR1 is SEHNR and CDR2 is FQNEAQ (reference sequence). CDR3 length equals 16 residues. In DNA, the CDR3 is TGTGCCAGCAGCTCTCCAAGACAGGGGGCAAGAGAGACCCAGTACTTC. It encodes CASSSPRQGARETQYF.

The DNA for the CDR3 is TGTGCCAGCAGCCTTACAGGGCGCGAGCAGTACTTC. Encoded protein: CASSLTGREQYF. The chain is built from TRBV7-2 and TRBJ2-7; TRBD1 might be the D (6 bases). The CDR3 runs 12 residues. Germline CDR1 and CDR2: SGHTA and FQGNSA. Trimming stripped 5 bases from V and 6 bases from J, with 11 bases between.

This chain uses TRBV11-2 with TRBJ2-7; D is perhaps TRBD1 (7 bases). Germline V CDR1 and CDR2: SGHAT, FQNNGV. The CDR3 spans 15 residues. V gave up 5 bases and J gave up 4 bases, with 18 bases separating them. This chain's CDR3 is CASSAHIQGRYEQYF. CDR3 sequence (DNA): TGTGCCAGCAGCGCCCATATACAGGGGAGGTACGAGCAGTACTTC.

This clone came up many times. This chain uses TRBV4-1 with TRBJ1-1; TRBD1 agrees at 7 bases. V was clipped by 0 bases and J by 2 bases; unmatched bases: 9. The CDR3 contains 17 residues. In germline, CDR1 is MGHRA, CDR2 YSYEKL. CDR3 nucleotides: TGCGCCAGCAGCCAAGAAATTTACAGGGGAGGAAACACTGAAGCTTTCTTT. Its protein product is CASSQEIYRGGNTEAFF.

V gene TRBV10-3 combines with J gene TRBJ2-5; D may be TRBD1 (6 bases). Looked up from germline, CDR1 is ENHRY and CDR2 is SYGVKD. The CDR3 covers 17 residues. Trimming removed 2 bases from V and 4 bases from J, with 20 bases in between. The CDR3 is CAISERNRELALETQYF. The CDR3 DNA is TGTGCCATCAGTGAGAGAAACAGGGAATTGGCGTTAGAGACCCAGTACTTC.

This chain connects TRBV10-3 to TRBJ2-7, with D hard to call. There are 12 residues in the CDR3. The germline V gene has CDR1 ENHRY and CDR2 SYGVKD. V dropped 3 bases and J dropped 6 bases, with 9 bases sitting between them. The CDR3 is CAISDLLLEQYF. The CDR3 DNA follows: TGTGCCATCAGTGACCTGCTACTCGAGCAGTACTTC.

The chain uses TRBV28 and TRBJ1-2, with TRBD1 matching 7 bases. This CDR3 contains 12 residues. V lost 3 bases and J lost 13; bases outside the gene matches: 8. CDR1 is MDHEN, CDR2 SYDVKM, per germline. The chain's CDR3 is CASSFAGTAITF. The CDR3 DNA sequence: TGTGCCAGCAGTTTTGCCGGGACAGCTATCACCTTC.

J is TRBJ2-5 and V is TRBV9, with D tentatively TRBD1 (5 bases). V was pared by 0 bases and J by 5 bases, with 17 bases between. CDR3 size: 16 residues. CDR1 and CDR2 (germline): SGDLS, YYNGEE. CDR3 in amino acids: CASSVGGHLGAETQYF. The CDR3 region has the DNA TGTGCCAGCAGCGTAGGAGGACACCTCGGAGCGGAGACCCAGTACTTC.

The gene calls are TRBV27 and TRBJ2-7, with D possibly being TRBD1 (5 bases). CDR3 length equals 15 residues. Germline V gene sequence: CDR1 MNHEY, CDR2 SMNVEV (reference sequence). V lost 2 bases to trimming and J lost 0 bases, with 11 bases between them. The CDR3, as DNA: TGTGCCAGCAGTTTAAAGGGGCAAGACTCCTACGAGCAGTACTTC. This translates into CASSLKGQDSYEQYF.

The V and J genes are TRBV2 and TRBJ1-1; TRBD1 matches 8 bases. V shed 6 bases, J shed 4 bases, and the junction held 4 bases outside the gene matches. The CDR3 consists of 13 residues. Germline V gene sequence: CDR1 SNHLY, CDR2 FYNNEI. CDR3 in DNA: TGTGCCAGCAGGATGACAGGGGTCACTGAAGCTTTCTTT. It yields the protein CASRMTGVTEAFF. Filled out from reference TRBV2 and TRBJ1-1, the complete variable domain reads EPEVTQTPSHQVTQMGQEVILRCVPISNHLYFYWYRQILGQKVEFLVSFYNNEISEKSEIFDDQFSVERPDGSNFTLKIRSTKLEDSAMYFCASRMTGVTEAFFGQGTRLTVV.

The chain is built from TRBV7-9 and TRBJ2-1; 12 bases align to TRBD1. Trimming took 5 bases from V and 6 from J; bases not matched to a gene: 8. There are 16 residues in the CDR3. Germline V gene sequence: CDR1 SEHNR, CDR2 FQNEAQ (reference sequence). The CDR3, as DNA: TGTGCCAGCAGCACGGGACAGGGGGCCTTCGGCAATGAGCAGTTCTTC. Translation: CASSTGQGAFGNEQFF.

The CDR3 coding sequence is TGTGCCAGCAGCGAGGGACTGGGACAGGGTTACTCTGGAAACACCATATATTTT. Translation gives CASSEGLGQGYSGNTIYF. The rearrangement links TRBV9 to TRBJ1-3; 9 bases line up with TRBD1. The germline gives CDR1 SGDLS, CDR2 YYNGEE. This CDR3 is built from 18 residues. With 3 bases clipped from V and 0 bases from J, the junction kept 10 bases outside the gene matches.

This clone was seen a single time. The chain links TRBV6-5 to TRBJ1-5, with D possibly being TRBD1 (6 bases). CDR3 length: 15 residues. Germline CDR1 reads MNHEY; CDR2 reads SVGAGI. With 8 bases removed from V and 0 bases from J, the gap between germline ends came to 14 bases. The CDR3 nucleotides read TGTGCCAGCCAAAAATACAGGGATAGCAATCAGCCCCAGCATTTT. Amino acids: CASQKYRDSNQPQHF.

V and J are TRBV18 and TRBJ2-5; a weak D match, TRBD2 (5 bases). Trimming removed 3 bases at V and 2 bases at J, with 13 bases between. CDR1 and CDR2 (germline): KGHSH, LQKENI. This CDR3 spans 15 amino acids. DNA of the CDR3: TGTGCCAGCTCACCTTGGGCTAGCAGTCAAGAGACCCAGTACTTC. Its protein product is CASSPWASSQETQYF.

The chain recombines TRBV6-2 or TRBV6-3 with TRBJ2-7, with 7 bases that match TRBD2. Germline V gives CDR1 MNHEY, CDR2 SVGEGT. With V trimmed by 2 bases and J by 1 base, 2 bases remained unmatched. This CDR3 region has 14 residues. The CDR3 loop is CASSYSGESYEQYF. The DNA for the CDR3 is TGTGCCAGCAGTTACAGCGGGGAGTCCTACGAGCAGTACTTC.

The chain is built from TRBV5-1 and TRBJ1-1; 7 positions agree with TRBD1. The germline CDR1 and CDR2 sequences are SGHRS and YFSETQ. The V gene end was trimmed by 4 bases and the J gene end by 4 bases; junction bases not matched to a gene: 7. The CDR3 length is 14 residues. CDR3 nucleotides: TGCGCCAGCAGCGCGTATCAGGGGGGCACTGAAGCTTTCTTT. Translated: CASSAYQGGTEAFF.

The CDR3 here is CASTSGRGYEQYF. Written as DNA, the CDR3 is TGTGCCAGCACAAGCGGGAGGGGGTACGAGCAGTACTTC. J is TRBJ2-7 and V is TRBV6-5, with 10 bases that match TRBD2. The V segment lost 7 bases and the J segment 4 bases; nucleotides outside the gene matches: 4. Germline CDR1 MNHEY, CDR2 SVGAGI. The CDR3 consists of 13 residues.

The chain combines TRBV11-2 with TRBJ1-3, with 7 positions matching TRBD1. V trimming: 3 bases; J trimming: 4 bases; junction bases outside the gene matches: 12. Germline V CDR1 and CDR2: SGHAT, FQNNGV. This CDR3 region has 17 residues. The CDR3 sequence is CASSFFLLTGQGNTIYF. The CDR3, as DNA: TGTGCCAGCAGCTTTTTCTTGCTGACAGGGCAAGGAAACACCATATATTTT.

V gene TRBV7-2 combines with J gene TRBJ2-3, with a tentative D call TRBD1 (6 bases). V was cut by 5 bases and J by 2 bases, with 11 bases left in between. Germline assignment: CDR1 SGHTA and CDR2 FQGNSA. The CDR3 is 14 amino acids. CDR3 protein: CASSQGLITDTQYF. The CDR3 nucleotides read TGTGCCAGCAGCCAGGGGCTGATCACAGATACGCAGTATTTT.